A single sample is the source of the 6 T cell receptor beta chains below, sequenced in a study of T-cell reconstitution after alpha-beta-depleted transplantation in children. Unique molecular identifiers were built into the TCRbeta library. TCRdb re-derived calls from the PCR reads in MiXCR, one entry per CDR3 protein. The profile shows 900,000 or so distinct CDR3 sequences, roughly 16% of them singletons. The material was PBMCs, mostly from graft donor cells, obtained 360 days after TCRalphabeta/CD19-depleted stem cell transplant. The receptors originated from a male patient aged 5 to 17 who had a stem cell transplant for acute lymphoblastic leukemia, so the T cells may come from the graft donor.

This chain links TRBV12-3 or TRBV12-4 with TRBJ1-3; possibly TRBD1 for D (5 bases). Deletions cut 3 bases from V and 0 bases from J, with 9 bases between. The CDR3 contains 15 residues. The CDR3 coding sequence is TGTGCCAGCAGTTTTGGGGCAGTCTCTGGAAACACCATATATTTT. It translates to CASSFGAVSGNTIYF.

At least ten counts were recorded for this clonotype. The chain links TRBV5-1 to TRBJ2-3; 9 bases map to TRBD2. Germline V gene lookup returns CDR1 SGHRS and CDR2 YFSETQ. CDR3 length: 17 residues. Germline trimming cut 0 bases from V and 7 bases from J; bases unmatched to any gene: 12. The CDR3 reads CASSLDPPSGTRNTQYF. The CDR3 DNA sequence: TGCGCCAGCAGCTTGGACCCGCCTAGCGGGACTAGGAATACGCAGTATTTT.

This clonotype turned up a few times. The chain uses TRBV7-2 and TRBJ2-3; D call uncertain. The ends were cut back, 1 base at V and 8 bases at J, with 10 bases in the middle. The length of the CDR3 is 13 residues. Germline CDR1 and CDR2: SGHTA and FQGNSA. CDR3 nucleotide sequence: TGTGCCAGCAGCTTAGGTGACATACTTACGCAGTATTTT. Amino acids: CASSLGDILTQYF.

The chain has TRBV7-2 and TRBJ2-7; D not certain. The CDR3 sequence is 15 residues long. Per the germline V gene, CDR1 is SGHTA and CDR2 is FQGNSA. Trimming pared 1 base from V and 0 bases from J, leaving 10 bases between. The CDR3 is CASSLDWRSSYEQYF. CDR3 bases: TGTGCCAGCAGCTTAGATTGGCGTAGCTCCTACGAGCAGTACTTC. Based on the CDR3 plus reference TRBV7-2 and TRBJ2-7, the full variable domain is GAGVSQSPSNKVTEKGKDVELRCDPISGHTALYWYRQSLGQGLEFLIYFQGNSAPDKSGLPSDRFSAERTGGSVSTLTIQRTQQEDSAVYLCASSLDWRSSYEQYFGPGTRLTVT.

The chain links TRBV20-1 to TRBJ2-1, with no clear D. The germline CDR1 and CDR2 sequences are DFQATT and SNEGSKA (reference sequence). The CDR3 runs to 13 residues. V gave up 3 bases and J gave up 7 bases, with 13 bases separating them. In nucleotides, the CDR3 is TGCAGTGCTAGTTTGACTGTGGGGAATGAGCAGTTCTTC. Translating gives CSASLTVGNEQFF.

This clonotype was seen ten or more times. The CDR3 nucleotides are TGTGCCACCAGCAGGGGATTTGCCACAGATACGCAGTATTTT. Its translation is CATSRGFATDTQYF. The chain employs TRBV15 and TRBJ2-3; D gene uncertain. The CDR3 sequence is 14 residues long. In germline, CDR1 is LNHNV, CDR2 YYDKDF (reference sequence). V shed 3 bases and J shed 2 bases, with 9 bases lying between them.